These 27 T cell receptor beta chains came from one sample sequenced in a study of cytomegalovirus exposure and HLA in healthy donors. The PCR made use of 60 Vbeta and 13 Jbeta primers. Method: immunoSEQ multiplex PCR; TCRdb's copy keeps in-frame clones and lacks some. In the table there are roughly 170,000 clones, less than 85% of which are singletons. The sample consisted of PBMCs. The receptors come from a boy aged 10-17 years in good health and CMV-seronegative.

V gene TRBV5-6 combines with J gene TRBJ2-3; weak D call: TRBD2 (6 bases). CDR3 length: 16 residues. Germline-derived CDR1 and CDR2 are SGHDT and YYEEEE. The V gene lost 1 base and the J gene lost 4 bases, with 16 bases spanning the gap. The CDR3 here is CASSLRVSRDPDTQYF. Here the CDR3 DNA reads TGTGCCAGCAGCTTGAGGGTTTCGCGGGACCCAGATACGCAGTATTTT.

This chain connects TRBV10-1 to TRBJ2-3, with TRBD1 matching 9 bases. CDR3 size: 16 residues. Germline V gene data show CDR1 as WNHNN and CDR2 as SYGVQD (reference sequence). J gave up 5 bases and V 3 bases, and 9 bases lay outside the gene matches. The CDR3 region has the DNA TGCGCCAGCAGTGACTCGGGACAGGGTGTTCGAGATACGCAGTATTTT. Amino acid sequence: CASSDSGQGVRDTQYF.

This clone appeared a few times. This rearrangement joins TRBV11-3 to TRBJ1-2; 7 bases are a match to TRBD1. CDR1 SGHNT and CDR2 YENEEA come from the germline V gene. This CDR3 region has 14 residues. V was clipped by 2 bases and J by 8 bases; unmatched bases: 8. The CDR3 spells CASSLRVGQPGYTF. In DNA form, the CDR3 reads TGTGCCAGCAGCTTAAGGGTGGGACAGCCCGGCTACACCTTC.

The chain employs TRBV6-1 and TRBJ2-7; a weak D match, TRBD1 (6 bases). CDR1 and CDR2 (germline): MNHNS, SASEGT. V lost 4 bases, J lost 2 bases, and 12 bases lay in between. This CDR3 is 14 amino acids long. CDR3: CASSGQAATYEQYF. In nucleotides, the CDR3 is TGTGCCAGCAGTGGACAGGCCGCCACCTACGAGCAGTACTTC.

In this sample, this clone turned up a few times. The chain joins TRBV6-1 to TRBJ2-7; 7 bases are shared with TRBD2. The germline V gene encodes CDR1 MNHNS and CDR2 SASEGT. V lost 6 bases to trimming and J lost 2 bases; unmatched junction nucleotides: 7. The CDR3 has 14 amino acids. The CDR3 loop is CASRVTSAPYEQYF. In nucleotides, the CDR3 is TGTGCCAGCAGGGTAACTAGCGCGCCCTACGAGCAGTACTTC.

This CDR3 reads CASPFFRANTEAFF. The CDR3 DNA is TGTGCCAGCCCATTTTTCAGGGCTAACACTGAAGCTTTCTTT. The chain has TRBV5-8 and TRBJ1-1; D perhaps matches TRBD1 (5 bases). Trimming cost V 7 bases and J 2 bases, with 15 bases left between them. Per the germline V gene, CDR1 is SGHTS and CDR2 is YDEGEE. The CDR3 is 14 residues long.

The J gene is TRBJ2-1, the V gene TRBV5-1; D gene uncertain. In germline, CDR1 is SGHRS, CDR2 YFSETQ. The CDR3 totals 19 residues. V was pared by 0 bases and J by 7 bases, with 26 bases between. Here the CDR3 DNA reads TGCGCCAGCAGCTTGGCTCGACCGACCTGGGCAATTTACAGTAATGAGCAGTTCTTC. As protein: CASSLARPTWAIYSNEQFF. The complete variable domain, with remaining parts taken from reference TRBV5-1 and TRBJ2-1, reads KAGVTQTPRYLIKTRGQQVTLSCSPISGHRSVSWYQQTPGQGLQFLFEYFSETQRNKGNFPGRFSGRQFSNSRSEMNVSTLELGDSALYLCASSLARPTWAIYSNEQFFGPGTRLTVL.

The chain recombines TRBV19 with TRBJ1-2, with 8 bases identical to TRBD1. The CDR3 is 16 residues long. Trimming at V came to 2 bases and at J to 5 bases, leaving 10 bases not matched to a gene. Germline CDR1 LNHDA, CDR2 SQIVND (reference sequence). DNA of the CDR3: TGTGCCAGTAGTATAAATCTGGGACAGGACGTATATGGCTACACCTTC. Encoded protein: CASSINLGQDVYGYTF.

This chain links TRBV5-4 with TRBJ1-4; TRBD1 matches 10 bases. Per the germline V gene, CDR1 is SGHNT and CDR2 is YYREEE (reference sequence). Losses at the gene ends were 0 bases for V and 7 bases for J; bases not matched to a gene: 9. This CDR3 comprises 17 residues. The CDR3 DNA sequence: TGTGCCAGCAGCTTGGCAGGGACAGGGGAGGAGGGTGAAAAACTGTTTTTT. This translates into CASSLAGTGEEGEKLFF. Full variable domain (remainder filled in from reference TRBV5-4 and TRBJ1-4): ETGVTQSPTHLIKTRGQQVTLRCSSQSGHNTVSWYQQALGQGPQFIFQYYREEENGRGNFPPRFSGLQFPNYSSELNVNALELDDSALYLCASSLAGTGEEGEKLFFGSGTQLSVL.

This clone was observed a single time. The V gene is TRBV19, the J gene TRBJ1-1; the D is unclear. Germline-derived CDR1 and CDR2 are LNHDA and SQIVND (reference sequence). The CDR3 runs 16 residues. The V and J ends lost 5 bases and 1 base respectively, with 17 bases between them. In DNA, the CDR3 is TGTGCCAGTAGTGTCTGGCGGGTCGACCCGAACACTGAAGCTTTCTTT. Amino acid sequence: CASSVWRVDPNTEAFF.

The CDR3 loop reads CAWRIPGGWWTEAFF. The CDR3 DNA follows: TGTGCCTGGAGAATCCCGGGGGGGTGGTGGACTGAAGCTTTCTTT. The genes are TRBV30 and TRBJ1-1; TRBD1 might be the D (5 bases). Germline assignment: CDR1 GTSNPN and CDR2 SVGIG (reference sequence). This CDR3 spans 15 amino acids. V was clipped by 3 bases and J by 5 bases, with 19 bases between them.

This clone was seen a few times. V is TRBV5-1 and J is TRBJ2-2; D gene uncertain. The CDR3 contains 15 residues. V was trimmed by 1 base and J by 3 bases, leaving 10 bases between them. CDR1 is SGHRS and CDR2 is YFSETQ in the germline V gene. The CDR3 loop reads CASSLSDTHTGELFF. The CDR3 bases are TGCGCCAGCAGCTTGAGTGACACCCACACCGGGGAGCTGTTTTTT. The whole variable domain, filled in from reference TRBV5-1 and TRBJ2-2, reads KAGVTQTPRYLIKTRGQQVTLSCSPISGHRSVSWYQQTPGQGLQFLFEYFSETQRNKGNFPGRFSGRQFSNSRSEMNVSTLELGDSALYLCASSLSDTHTGELFFGEGSRLTVL.

This clone came up once. Other DNA sequences in this sample translate to the same CDR3. The rearrangement joins TRBV29-1 to TRBJ2-5; 8 bases line up with TRBD1. Germline values: CDR1 SQVTM, CDR2 ANQGSEA. This CDR3 is built from 13 residues. V trimming: 3 bases; J trimming: 5 bases; junction bases outside the gene matches: 5. CDR3 loop: CSVDRGRGETQYF. As DNA, the CDR3 is TGCAGCGTTGACAGGGGGCGAGGGGAGACCCAGTACTTC.

This chain joins TRBV4-1 and TRBJ1-1; no definite D call. Germline assignment: CDR1 MGHRA and CDR2 YSYEKL. This CDR3 has 12 residues. The V end lost 4 bases, the J end lost 8 bases, and 11 bases lay between the germline ends. The CDR3 here is CASSRPPSEAFF. In nucleotides, the CDR3 is TGCGCCAGCAGCCGGCCCCCGTCCGAAGCTTTCTTT.

This clone was recorded once. Within the sample, other DNA sequences also encode this same CDR3. The chain is built from TRBV9 and TRBJ2-7, with D tentatively TRBD2 (6 bases). This CDR3 spans 14 amino acids. Germline loops: CDR1 SGDLS, CDR2 YYNGEE. Trimming removed 3 bases from V and 2 bases from J, with 12 bases in between. The CDR3, as DNA: TGTGCCAGCAGCGGCGGGACTGGACCCTACGAGCAGTACTTC. It encodes CASSGGTGPYEQYF.

V and J are TRBV7-9 and TRBJ1-2; D not certain. V was pared by 5 bases and J by 4 bases, with 14 bases between. Germline V gives CDR1 SEHNR, CDR2 FQNEAQ (reference sequence). CDR3 length: 14 amino acids. In DNA, the CDR3 is TGTGCCAGCAGCCCAGAGGCTCGGGGCTATGGCTACACCTTC. Translated, it gives CASSPEARGYGYTF.

This clone was picked up one time. The gene calls are TRBV7-9 and TRBJ1-5; D might be TRBD1 (5 bases). The V end was cut by 5 bases, the J end by 7 bases, with 12 bases between. CDR1 and CDR2 (germline): SEHNR, FQNEAQ (reference sequence). The CDR3 consists of 13 residues. This CDR3 is CASSPTGGQPQHF. In DNA form, the CDR3 reads TGTGCCAGCAGCCCGACGGGGGGGCAGCCCCAGCATTTT. The variable domain in full, with the rest retrieved from reference TRBV7-9 and TRBJ1-5, is DTGVSQNPRHKITKRGQNVTFRCDPISEHNRLYWYRQTLGQGPEFLTYFQNEAQLEKSRLLSDRFSAERPKGSFSTLEIQRTEQGDSAMYLCASSPTGGQPQHFGDGTRLSIL.

CDR3 amino acids: CASSLGLAGSGTSNEQFF. In nucleotides, the CDR3 is TGCGCCAGCAGCTTGGGGCTAGCGGGATCGGGTACATCGAATGAGCAGTTCTTC. This chain joins TRBV5-1 and TRBJ2-1, with 9 bases identical to TRBD2. The J segment lost 7 bases and the V segment lost 0 bases, leaving 14 bases of the junction unmatched. Germline CDR1 is SGHRS and CDR2 is YFSETQ. CDR3 length: 18 residues.

This clone was observed a few times. This chain uses TRBV11-3 with TRBJ2-5, with TRBD2 matching over 7 bases. The CDR3 contains 15 residues. Trimming cost V 4 bases and J 2 bases; bases outside gene matches: 7. CDR1 and CDR2 from the germline V gene are SGHNT and YENEEA. This chain's CDR3 is CASSSSGGPQETQYF. CDR3 coding DNA: TGTGCCAGCAGCTCTTCGGGGGGACCGCAAGAGACCCAGTACTTC.

The count of this clone is one. The chain links TRBV14 to TRBJ2-1; TRBD2 aligns across 11 bases. Trimming took 0 bases from V and 5 from J; bases not matched to a gene: 9. Germline V gives CDR1 SGHDN, CDR2 FVKESK. The CDR3 totals 18 residues. This CDR3 reads CASSQDLQLAGEDNEQFF. The CDR3 nucleotides read TGTGCCAGCAGCCAAGACCTCCAACTAGCGGGAGAGGACAATGAGCAGTTCTTC.

This sequence joins TRBV5-1 and TRBJ2-5, with a tentative D call TRBD1 (6 bases). Germline loops: CDR1 SGHRS, CDR2 YFSETQ. This CDR3 contains 15 residues. V lost 6 bases and J 7 bases, leaving 22 bases between the germline ends. The CDR3 sequence is CASNLQTGESGTQYF. The CDR3 bases are TGCGCCAGCAACCTCCAGACAGGCGAATCTGGGACCCAGTACTTC.

The chain joins TRBV11-3 to TRBJ1-2, with 8 bases fitting TRBD1. Looked up from germline, CDR1 is SGHNT and CDR2 is YENEEA. V trimming: 5 bases; J trimming: 6 bases; junction bases outside the gene matches: 8. The CDR3 consists of 14 residues. The CDR3 sequence: CASSRRQGQDGYTF. The CDR3 region has the DNA TGTGCCAGCAGCCGGAGACAGGGGCAGGATGGCTACACCTTC.

The rearrangement links TRBV12-2 to TRBJ1-4; whether TRBD1, the table's D call, matches the DNA was not checked. TRBV12-2 is noted as a pseudogene. The CDR3 extends over 16 amino acids. CDR3 region: CASRLRCGTSLEKLFF. CDR3 in DNA: TGTGCAAGTCGCCTTCGGTGTGGGACATCCCTTGAAAAACTGTTTTTT.

V gene TRBV5-4 combines with J gene TRBJ1-2; D might be TRBD1 (5 bases). Germline assignment: CDR1 SGHNT and CDR2 YYREEE (reference sequence). Trimming took 7 bases from V and 1 from J, leaving 14 bases between them. This CDR3 spans 14 amino acids. CDR3: CASAGGGINYGYTF. The CDR3 DNA follows: TGTGCCAGCGCTGGCGGGGGGATTAACTATGGCTACACCTTC. Drawing the rest from reference TRBV5-4 and TRBJ1-2, the complete variable domain is ETGVTQSPTHLIKTRGQQVTLRCSSQSGHNTVSWYQQALGQGPQFIFQYYREEENGRGNFPPRFSGLQFPNYSSELNVNALELDDSALYLCASAGGGINYGYTFGSGTRLTVV.

CDR3 DNA: TGTGCCTGGAGTGGGAAACAGGGCAATTCACCCCTCCACTTT. It encodes CAWSGKQGNSPLHF. V usage is TRBV30 and J usage is TRBJ1-6; the D gene is possibly TRBD1 (6 bases). The CDR3 covers 14 residues. V was clipped by 1 base and J by 7 bases, with 11 bases between them. CDR1 is GTSNPN and CDR2 is SVGIG in the germline V gene (reference sequence). Together with reference TRBV30 and TRBJ1-6, the CDR3 gives the full variable domain: SQTIHQWPATLVQPVGSPLSLECTVEGTSNPNLYWYRQAAGRGLQLLFYSVGIGQISSEVPQNLSASRPQDRQFILSSKKLLLSDSGFYLCAWSGKQGNSPLHFGNGTRLTVT.

The rearrangement uses TRBV7-8 and TRBJ1-4; no definite D call. CDR3 length: 14 amino acids. The V gene lost 1 base and the J gene lost 0 bases, with 3 bases spanning the gap. Germline lookup yields CDR1 SGHVS and CDR2 FQNEAQ. CDR3: CASSLGATNEKLFF. DNA of the CDR3: TGTGCCAGCAGCTTAGGAGCAACTAATGAAAAACTGTTTTTT.

The rearrangement uses TRBV5-4 and TRBJ1-2, with D possibly being TRBD1 (6 bases). Germline loops: CDR1 SGHNT, CDR2 YYREEE (reference sequence). Between the trimmed V and J ends, which lost 4 bases and 4 bases, there was a span of 23 bases. CDR3 length: 17 residues. CDR3 sequence (DNA): TGTGCCAGCAGCCTTGGCCCCGGGGGGCAGCGTATCTATGGCTACACCTTC. This encodes CASSLGPGGQRIYGYTF.